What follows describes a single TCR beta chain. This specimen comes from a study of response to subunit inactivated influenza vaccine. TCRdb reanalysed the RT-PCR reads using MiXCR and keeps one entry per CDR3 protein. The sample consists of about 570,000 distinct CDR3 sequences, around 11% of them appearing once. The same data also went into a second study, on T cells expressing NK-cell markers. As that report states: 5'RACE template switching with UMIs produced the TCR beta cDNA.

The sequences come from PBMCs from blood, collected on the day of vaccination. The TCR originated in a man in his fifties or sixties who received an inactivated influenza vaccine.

This chain's CDR3 is CATSRELRTAGTQYF. CDR3 DNA: TGTGCCACCAGCAGAGAACTGAGGACAGCGGGGACCCAGTACTTC. The chain links TRBV15 to TRBJ2-5, with D perhaps assigned TRBD1 or TRBD2 (6 bases each). Germline V CDR1 and CDR2: LNHNV, YYDKDF (reference sequence). The germline V and J ends were trimmed by 0 bases and 7 bases, with 15 bases remaining between them. The CDR3 has 15 amino acids.